This TCR beta chain was sequenced during a study of graft-versus-host responses after intestinal transplantation. Study details: Transplants were multivisceral, liver-intestinal, or isolated intestinal. Tacrolimus plus steroids were given to all recipients for about three years, preceded by anti-thymocyte globulin induction. The study's findings and limits: Early post-transplant falls in HvG clones accompanied the peak levels of circulating GvH clones.

As concerns this clone: The antigen is not known.

Assay: immunoSEQ multiplex PCR; the TCRdb copy retains only in-frame clones and omits some. The sample holds just over 85,000 clones, around 90% seen once. Trimming removed 0 bases at V and 4 bases at J, with 10 bases between. The CDR3 totals 15 residues. CDR1 and CDR2 (germline): SEHNR, FQNEAQ (reference sequence). The sample consisted of unstimulated CD8+ T cells sorted from spleen or lymph node cells, taken before transplant. The genes are TRBV7-9 and TRBJ1-3, with D perhaps TRBD1 (6 bases). The TCR sequence derives from a human donor who was the organ donor for an intestinal transplant. CDR3 in amino acids: CASSLAQGYGNTIYF. DNA of the CDR3: TGTGCCAGCAGCTTAGCTCAGGGGTACGGAAACACCATATATTTT. The full variable domain, with the rest looked up from reference TRBV7-9 and TRBJ1-3, is DTGVSQNPRHKITKRGQNVTFRCDPISEHNRLYWYRQTLGQGPEFLTYFQNEAQLEKSRLLSDRFSAERPKGSFSTLEIQRTEQGDSAMYLCASSLAQGYGNTIYFGEGSWLTVV.